These 13 T cell receptor beta chains originate from one sample sequenced in a study of blood T cells in healthy people across ages. Primers used in a second PCR of roughly 6 to 12 cycles were a sample-barcoded 5' primer and a J-beta primer mix. MiXCR, run by TCRdb on the 5' RACE reads, gives a single entry per CDR3 protein. The sample yields 1.2 million to 1.5 million distinct CDR3 sequences, roughly 45% seen once. Sequencing was performed on blood. The receptor set was obtained from a woman between 18 and 29 years old in good health.

This clonotype has just a few counts. The chain has TRBV2 and TRBJ2-3; 13 bases map to TRBD2. The CDR3 is made up of 14 amino acids. The ends lost 7 bases at V and 6 bases at J; junction bases unmatched: 4. CDR1 SNHLY and CDR2 FYNNEI come from the germline V gene. CDR3 nucleotide sequence: TGTGCCAGCAAACGACTAGCGGGGGGCGATACGCAGTATTTT. Its translation is CASKRLAGGDTQYF.

The chain joins TRBV20-1 to TRBJ2-4; D may be TRBD1 or TRBD2 (5 bases each). The last part of the DNA fits TRBJ2-7 better; the J call may be wrong. Germline V gives CDR1 DFQATT, CDR2 SNEGSKA (reference sequence). This CDR3 has 13 residues. This CDR3 reads CSAAGTVLYEQYF. For the CDR3, the DNA is TGCAGTGCAGCAGGGACCGTCCTATACGAGCAGTACTTC.

The chain has TRBV27 and TRBJ1-1; 11 positions agree with TRBD1. CDR3 length: 16 residues. The V and J ends lost 4 bases and 2 bases, in that order; junction bases with no gene match: 6. Germline V gene data show CDR1 as MNHEY and CDR2 as SMNVEV (reference sequence). CDR3 sequence reads: CASSSPGTGGNTEAFF. The CDR3 bases are TGTGCCAGCAGTTCGCCCGGGACAGGGGGTAACACTGAAGCTTTCTTT.

This CDR3 is CASSEAEGLGTDTQYF. The CDR3 DNA reads as TGTGCCAGCAGTGAAGCGGAGGGATTGGGCACAGATACGCAGTATTTT. The chain recombines TRBV2 with TRBJ2-3, with D possibly being TRBD2 (6 bases). This CDR3 is built from 16 residues. Germline values: CDR1 SNHLY, CDR2 FYNNEI. Trimming took off 0 bases at V and 1 base at J, with 11 bases between the two ends.

The table lists this clonotype with many counts. This chain joins TRBV29-1 and TRBJ2-1; D ambiguous. The germline V and J ends were trimmed by 1 base and 10 bases, with 14 bases remaining between them. Germline-derived CDR1 and CDR2 are SQVTM and ANQGSEA. The length of the CDR3 is 13 residues. The CDR3 here is CSVEGVGIGEQFF. The DNA for the CDR3 is TGCAGCGTTGAAGGGGTAGGGATAGGCGAGCAGTTCTTC.

This clonotype was detected a few times. The rearrangement uses TRBV4-2 and TRBJ2-1, with 9 bases aligning to TRBD2. With V trimmed by 1 base and J by 3 bases, 13 bases remained unmatched. The CDR3 is 19 residues long. From germline, CDR1 is LGHNA and CDR2 YNFKEQ. CDR3 amino acids: CASSQGGLAGSELYNEQFF. The CDR3 bases are TGTGCCAGCAGCCAAGGGGGCCTAGCGGGGTCCGAGCTCTACAATGAGCAGTTCTTC.

This clonotype was counted between two and nine times. V and J are TRBV3-1 and TRBJ2-3; possible D gene TRBD1, 5 bases. Trimming took 0 bases from V and 0 from J, leaving 10 bases between them. The CDR3 is 16 residues long. Germline-derived CDR1 and CDR2 are LGHDT and YNNKEL (reference sequence). CDR3 amino acids: CASSQEPGSSTDTQYF. As DNA, the CDR3 is TGTGCCAGCAGCCAAGAGCCAGGGTCTAGCACAGATACGCAGTATTTT.

This clonotype appeared many times. The CDR3 DNA sequence: TGTGCCAGCAGCTTACGCAGCGGGAGGGTTCTTAGCACAGATACGCAGTATTTT. Residues: CASSLRSGRVLSTDTQYF. This chain joins TRBV7-9 and TRBJ2-3; 10 positions match TRBD2. CDR3 length equals 18 residues. V gave up 2 bases and J gave up 0 bases; unmatched junction bases: 8. Germline lookup yields CDR1 SEHNR and CDR2 FQNEAQ (reference sequence).

This clonotype was seen only a few times. This clone may be a read error of a much larger clone one base away. The CDR3 DNA reads as TGCAGTGCTAGAGACCCTTCGACTAGCGGGCCGTACTTC. This sequence encodes CSARDPSTSGPYF. The chain uses TRBV20-1 and TRBJ2-5; 10 nucleotides agree with TRBD2. The length of the CDR3 is 13 residues. The junction had 8 bases not matched to a gene; V was cut back by 0 bases and J by 13 bases. The germline V gene has CDR1 DFQATT and CDR2 SNEGSKA (reference sequence).

This chain links TRBV12-3 or TRBV12-4 with TRBJ2-5, with D tentatively TRBD2 (5 bases). Trimming pared 6 bases from V and 11 bases from J, leaving 25 bases between. This CDR3 comprises 15 residues. The CDR3 reads CASSSSPSSLNEQYF. CDR3 nucleotide sequence: TGTGCCAGCAGCTCTAGCCCCTCCTCCCTCAATGAGCAGTACTTC.

CDR3 loop: CASSDTTDYEQYF. Written as DNA, the CDR3 is TGTGCCAGCAGTGACACTACCGACTACGAGCAGTACTTC. The chain uses TRBV2 and TRBJ2-7; D call uncertain. V was cut by 3 bases and J by 3 bases, with 9 bases left in between. CDR3 length: 13 amino acids. Per germline, CDR1 SNHLY and CDR2 FYNNEI.

The J gene is TRBJ2-1, the V gene TRBV11-2, with D maybe TRBD2 (5 bases). Germline V lookup: CDR1 SGHAT, CDR2 FQNNGV. This CDR3 is built from 16 residues. The V end lost 1 base, the J end lost 5 bases, and 15 bases lay between the germline ends. CDR3 region: CASSLGRPSRNNEQFF. The CDR3 bases are TGTGCCAGCAGCTTAGGTAGGCCTAGCCGTAACAATGAGCAGTTCTTC.

V usage is TRBV28 and J usage is TRBJ2-7; 7 bases agree with TRBD1. Germline CDR1 and CDR2: MDHEN and SYDVKM. CDR3 length: 15 amino acids. Trimming cost V 5 bases and J 6 bases; bases outside gene matches: 13. Here the CDR3 DNA reads TGTGCCAGCAGTCCCGAGGCTACAGGGGTCCGCGAGCAGTACTTC. Its protein product is CASSPEATGVREQYF.